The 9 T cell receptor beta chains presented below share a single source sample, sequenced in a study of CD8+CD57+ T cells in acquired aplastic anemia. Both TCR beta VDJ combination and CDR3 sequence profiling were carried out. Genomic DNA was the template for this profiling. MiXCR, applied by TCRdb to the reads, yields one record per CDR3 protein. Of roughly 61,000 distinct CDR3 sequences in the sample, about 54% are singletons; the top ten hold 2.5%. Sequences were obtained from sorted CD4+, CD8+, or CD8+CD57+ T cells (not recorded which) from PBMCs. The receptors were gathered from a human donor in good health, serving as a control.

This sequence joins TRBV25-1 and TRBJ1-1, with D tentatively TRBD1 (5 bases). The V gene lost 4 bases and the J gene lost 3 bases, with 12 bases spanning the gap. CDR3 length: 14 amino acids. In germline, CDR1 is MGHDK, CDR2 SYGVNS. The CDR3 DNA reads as TGTGCCAGCAGTGGGGGGTTAGGTCACACTGAAGCTTTCTTT. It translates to CASSGGLGHTEAFF.

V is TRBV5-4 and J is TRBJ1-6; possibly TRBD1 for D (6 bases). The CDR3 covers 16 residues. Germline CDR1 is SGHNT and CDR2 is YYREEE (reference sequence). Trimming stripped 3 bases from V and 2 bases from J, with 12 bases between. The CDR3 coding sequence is TGTGCCAGCAGCTCTGGACAGAGCCCCTATAATTCACCCCTCCACTTT. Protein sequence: CASSSGQSPYNSPLHF.

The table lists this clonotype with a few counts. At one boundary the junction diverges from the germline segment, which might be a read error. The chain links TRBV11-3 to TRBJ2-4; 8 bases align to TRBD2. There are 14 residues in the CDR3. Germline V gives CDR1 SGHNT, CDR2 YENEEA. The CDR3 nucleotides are TGTGCCAGCAGGTTAGCGGGACCCAAAAACATTCAGTACTTC. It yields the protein CASRLAGPKNIQYF.

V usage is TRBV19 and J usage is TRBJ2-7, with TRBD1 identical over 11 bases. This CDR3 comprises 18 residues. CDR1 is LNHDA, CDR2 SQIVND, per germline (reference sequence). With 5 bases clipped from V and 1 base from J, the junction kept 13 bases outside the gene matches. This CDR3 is CASSSGTGGGIRSYEQYF. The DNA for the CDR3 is TGTGCCAGTAGTTCCGGGACAGGGGGTGGGATCCGATCCTACGAGCAGTACTTC.

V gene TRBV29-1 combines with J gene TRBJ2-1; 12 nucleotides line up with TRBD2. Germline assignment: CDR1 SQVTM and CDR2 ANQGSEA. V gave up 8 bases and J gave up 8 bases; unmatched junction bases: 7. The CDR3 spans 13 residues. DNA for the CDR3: TGCAGCCGAGGCCGACTAGCGGGAGATGAGCAGTTCTTC. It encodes CSRGRLAGDEQFF.

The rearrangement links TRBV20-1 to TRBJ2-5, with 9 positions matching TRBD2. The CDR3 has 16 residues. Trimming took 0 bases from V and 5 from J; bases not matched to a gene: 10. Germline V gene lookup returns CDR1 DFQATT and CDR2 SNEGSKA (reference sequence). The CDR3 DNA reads TGCAGTGCTAGAGATTCAAGGCGGGGGGGTCTTGAGACCCAGTACTTC. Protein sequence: CSARDSRRGGLETQYF.

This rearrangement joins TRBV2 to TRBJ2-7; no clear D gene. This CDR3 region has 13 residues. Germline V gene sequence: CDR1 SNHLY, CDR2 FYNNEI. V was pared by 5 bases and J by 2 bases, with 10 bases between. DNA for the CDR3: TGTGCCAGCAGTCTACAGATCGCCTACGAGCAGTACTTC. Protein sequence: CASSLQIAYEQYF.

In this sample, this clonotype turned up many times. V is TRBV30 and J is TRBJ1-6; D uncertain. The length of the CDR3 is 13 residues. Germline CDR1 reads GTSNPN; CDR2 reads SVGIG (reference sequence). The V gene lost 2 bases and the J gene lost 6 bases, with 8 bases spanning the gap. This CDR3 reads CAWSIRGNSPLHF. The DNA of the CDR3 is TGTGCCTGGAGTATACGTGGTAATTCACCCCTCCACTTT.

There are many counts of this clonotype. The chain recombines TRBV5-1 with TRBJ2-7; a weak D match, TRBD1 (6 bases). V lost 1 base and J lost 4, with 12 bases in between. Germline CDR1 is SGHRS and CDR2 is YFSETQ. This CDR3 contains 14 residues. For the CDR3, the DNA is TGCGCCAGCAGCTTGACACAGGGATTATACGAGCAGTACTTC. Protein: CASSLTQGLYEQYF.